This record concerns one T cell receptor (beta chain) sequence. This entry is derived from a study of CD8 T cells in Susac syndrome. The CDR3 runs to 17 residues. With 4 bases removed from V and 6 bases from J, the gap between germline ends came to 22 bases. The germline V gene encodes CDR1 MNHEY and CDR2 SVGAGI. Random-hexamer reverse transcription was applied to roughly 0.45 to 1 ug RNA. Amplification of TCR beta CDR3 was carried out by immunoSEQ multiplex PCR, which covered 54 Vbeta and 13 Jbeta segments. TCRdb fed the immunoSEQ multiplex PCR reads into MiXCR, producing one record per CDR3 protein. The data contain over 130,000 distinct CDR3 sequences, 95% of them seen just once; the ten biggest clones take up 0.14%. Recently defined diagnostic criteria for definite or probable disease were fulfilled by Susac syndrome patients.

The TCR was taken from a human donor with Susac syndrome. Sequencing used CD4+ T cells from PBMCs. The rearrangement uses TRBV6-5 and TRBJ2-1, with TRBD1 as a possible D gene (5 bases). The DNA for the CDR3 is TGTGCCAGCAGTTCACATCAAATCCCCGATAGGGGCAATGAGCAGTTCTTC. Translating gives CASSSHQIPDRGNEQFF.